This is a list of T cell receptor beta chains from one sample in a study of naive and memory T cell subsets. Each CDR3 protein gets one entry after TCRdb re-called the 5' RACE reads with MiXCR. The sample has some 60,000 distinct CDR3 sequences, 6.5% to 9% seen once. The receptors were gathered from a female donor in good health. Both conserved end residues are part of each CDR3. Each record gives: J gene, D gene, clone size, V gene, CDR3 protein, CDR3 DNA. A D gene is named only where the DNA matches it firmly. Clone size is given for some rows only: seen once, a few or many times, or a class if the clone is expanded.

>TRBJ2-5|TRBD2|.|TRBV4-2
CASSQDWGGSQETQYF
TGTGCCAGCAGCCAAGATTGGGGCGGGAGCCAAGAGACCCAGTACTTC
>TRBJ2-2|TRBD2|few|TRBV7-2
CASSSPGLAGRNTGELFF
TGTGCCAGCAGCTCACCGGGACTAGCGGGAAGGAACACCGGGGAGCTGTTTTTT
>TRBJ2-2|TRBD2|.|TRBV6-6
CASSPPGGGGELFF
TGTGCCAGCAGTCCGCCGGGCGGGGGCGGGGAGCTGTTTTTT
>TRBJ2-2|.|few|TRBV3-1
CASSPGGSAGELFF
TGTGCCAGCAGCCCAGGGGGGAGCGCCGGGGAGCTGTTTTTT
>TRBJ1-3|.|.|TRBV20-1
CSARDGGGTGNTIYF
TGCAGTGCTAGAGATGGGGGGGGCACTGGAAACACCATATATTTT
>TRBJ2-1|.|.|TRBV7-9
CASSYTGQHYNEQFF
TGTGCCAGCAGCTACACCGGACAGCACTACAATGAGCAGTTCTTC
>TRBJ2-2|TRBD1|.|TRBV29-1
CSVFEPGQGSFANTGELFF
TGCAGCGTATTCGAACCGGGACAGGGATCATTCGCGAACACCGGGGAGCTGTTTTTT
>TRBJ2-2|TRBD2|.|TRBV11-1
CASSPGLDTGELFF
TGTGCCAGCAGCCCTGGACTAGACACCGGGGAGCTGTTTTTT
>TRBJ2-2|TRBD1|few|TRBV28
CASSLPGQGWTGELFF
TGTGCCAGCAGCCTACCGGGACAGGGCTGGACCGGGGAGCTGTTTTTT
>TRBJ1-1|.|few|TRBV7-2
CASSLEWHPEAFF
TGTGCCAGCAGCTTAGAATGGCACCCTGAAGCTTTCTTT
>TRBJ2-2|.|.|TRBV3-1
CASSQPDGISGELFF
TGTGCCAGCAGCCAACCTGACGGGATCTCCGGGGAGCTGTTTTTT
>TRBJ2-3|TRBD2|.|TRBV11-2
CASSLVGSGRGGDTQYF
TGTGCCAGCAGCTTAGTAGGTAGCGGGCGCGGGGGAGATACGCAGTATTTT
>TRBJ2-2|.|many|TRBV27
CASSLGQVNTGELFF
TGTGCCAGCAGTTTGGGGCAGGTAAACACCGGGGAGCTGTTTTTT
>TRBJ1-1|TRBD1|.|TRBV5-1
CASSADRVNTEAFF
TGCGCCAGCAGCGCCGACAGGGTGAACACTGAAGCTTTCTTT
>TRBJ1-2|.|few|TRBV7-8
CASSLVGREVGYTF
TGTGCCAGCAGCTTAGTCGGCAGGGAGGTTGGCTACACCTTC
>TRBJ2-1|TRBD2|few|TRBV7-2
CASSYSGDEQFF
TGTGCCAGCAGCTACAGCGGGGATGAGCAGTTCTTC
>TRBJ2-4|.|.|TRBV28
CASSQFGTSGMAKNIQYF
TGTGCCAGCAGTCAATTCGGTACCTCGGGGATGGCCAAAAACATTCAGTACTTC
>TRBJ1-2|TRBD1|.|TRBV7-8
CASGRGLIYGYTF
TGTGCCAGCGGCAGGGGGCTTATCTATGGCTACACCTTC
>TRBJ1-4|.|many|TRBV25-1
CASSEYNRAGEKLFF
TGTGCCAGCAGTGAATACAACAGGGCTGGCGAAAAACTGTTTTTT
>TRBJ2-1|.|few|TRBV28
CASSWGKGYEQFF
TGTGCCAGCAGTTGGGGCAAAGGTTATGAGCAGTTCTTC
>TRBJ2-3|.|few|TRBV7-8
CASSFGGTDTQYF
TGTGCCAGCAGCTTTGGAGGCACAGATACGCAGTATTTT
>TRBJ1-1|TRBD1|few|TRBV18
CASSHSTGLNTEAFF
TGTGCCAGCTCACATTCGACAGGGTTGAACACTGAAGCTTTCTTT
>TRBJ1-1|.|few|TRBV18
CASSPTWNTEAFF
TGTGCCAGCTCACCGACATGGAACACTGAAGCTTTCTTT
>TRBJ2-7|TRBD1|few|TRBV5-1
CASSSRGQAYEQYF
TGCGCCAGCAGCTCGAGAGGACAGGCCTACGAGCAGTACTTC
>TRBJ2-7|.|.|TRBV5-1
CASRSGLPTYEQYF
TGCGCCAGCAGATCGGGACTCCCGACCTACGAGCAGTACTTC
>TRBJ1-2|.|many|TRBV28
CASSLPGANYGYTF
TGTGCCAGCAGTTTACCGGGGGCTAACTATGGCTACACCTTC
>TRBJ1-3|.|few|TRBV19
CARLRRHAFF
TGTGCCAGACTCAGGAGACACGCCTTCTTT
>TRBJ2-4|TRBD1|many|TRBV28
CASSWPGQVAKNIQYF
TGTGCCAGCAGTTGGCCGGGACAGGTAGCCAAAAACATTCAGTACTTC
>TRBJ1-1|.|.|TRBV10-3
CAISDPRYNTEAFF
TGTGCCATCAGTGACCCTCGATATAACACTGAAGCTTTCTTT
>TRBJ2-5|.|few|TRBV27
CASKPGALLETQYF
TGTGCCAGCAAGCCGGGCGCACTTCTGGAGACCCAGTACTTC
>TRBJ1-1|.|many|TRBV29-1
CSVESGTYTEAFF
TGCAGCGTTGAATCCGGGACCTACACTGAAGCTTTCTTT
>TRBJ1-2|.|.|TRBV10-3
CAITEGHSRGGYTF
TGTGCCATCACCGAGGGACACTCAAGGGGTGGCTACACCTTC
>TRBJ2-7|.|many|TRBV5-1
CASSFNPNYYEQYF
TGCGCCAGCAGCTTCAATCCCAACTACTACGAGCAGTACTTC
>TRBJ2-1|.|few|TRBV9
CASSVTPVGPNEQFF
TGTGCCAGCAGCGTAACACCTGTTGGGCCCAATGAGCAGTTCTTC
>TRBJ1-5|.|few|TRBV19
CASTPWRDGNQPQHF
TGTGCCAGTACCCCGTGGCGGGATGGCAATCAGCCCCAGCATTTT
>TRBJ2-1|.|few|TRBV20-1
CSVTPRGRGVDNEQFF
TGCAGTGTTACGCCACGGGGAAGGGGGGTCGACAATGAGCAGTTCTTC
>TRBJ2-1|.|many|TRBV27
CASSEGNSYNEQFF
TGTGCCAGCTCGGAGGGAAACTCCTACAATGAGCAGTTCTTC
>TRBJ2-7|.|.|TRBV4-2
CASSQDSAQSYEQYF
TGTGCCAGCAGCCAAGATTCGGCTCAGTCCTACGAGCAGTACTTC
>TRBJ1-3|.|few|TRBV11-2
CASSPQGYGNTIYF
TGTGCCAGCAGCCCGCAGGGATACGGAAACACCATATATTTT
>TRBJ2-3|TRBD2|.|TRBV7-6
CASSLEWTSGGGTDTQYF
TGTGCCAGCAGCTTAGAATGGACTAGCGGGGGGGGCACAGATACGCAGTATTTT
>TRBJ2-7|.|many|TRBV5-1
CASSRDGATREQYF
TGCGCCAGCAGCCGGGACGGAGCCACGAGGGAGCAGTACTTC
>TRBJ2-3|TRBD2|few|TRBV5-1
CASRSVPSGIGTDTQYF
TGCGCCAGCAGATCCGTTCCTAGCGGGATTGGCACAGATACGCAGTATTTT
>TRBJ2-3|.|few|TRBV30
CAWSEGVPPTDTQYF
TGTGCCTGGAGTGAGGGGGTACCACCCACAGATACGCAGTATTTT
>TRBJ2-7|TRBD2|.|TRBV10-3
CAISLAGESYEQYF
TGTGCCATCAGCCTAGCGGGGGAGTCCTACGAGCAGTACTTC
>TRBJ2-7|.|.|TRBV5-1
CASSLGESTYEQYF
TGCGCCAGCAGCTTGGGGGAGTCTACCTACGAGCAGTACTTC
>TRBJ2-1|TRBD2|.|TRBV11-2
CASSLVASGSQYNEQFF
TGTGCCAGCAGCTTAGTGGCTAGCGGGAGTCAATACAATGAGCAGTTCTTC
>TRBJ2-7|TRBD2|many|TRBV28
CASSFALAGGVDEQYF
TGTGCCAGCAGTTTCGCTCTGGCGGGAGGCGTCGACGAGCAGTACTTC
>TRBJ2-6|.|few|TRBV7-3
CASASGANVLTF
TGTGCCAGTGCCTCTGGGGCCAACGTCCTGACTTTC
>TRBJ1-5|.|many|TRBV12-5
CASGLVESQPQHF
TGTGCTAGTGGTTTGGTAGAGAGCCAGCCCCAGCATTTT
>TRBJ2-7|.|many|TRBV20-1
CSAGIPYTYEQYF
TGCAGTGCTGGTATTCCCTATACCTACGAGCAGTACTTC
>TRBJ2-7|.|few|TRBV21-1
CASSKSLQTNLLYYEQYF
TGTGCCAGCAGCAAATCCCTTCAAACTAATCTCCTATACTACGAGCAGTACTTC
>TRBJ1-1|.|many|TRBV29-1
CSVVPGSIEAFF
TGCAGCGTTGTCCCGGGCTCAATTGAAGCTTTCTTT
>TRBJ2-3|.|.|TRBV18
CASSPEGDTQYF
TGTGCCAGCTCACCAGAGGGAGATACGCAGTATTTT
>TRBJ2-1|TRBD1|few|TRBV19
CASSISTGGNNEQFF
TGTGCCAGTAGTATCTCGACAGGGGGGAACAATGAGCAGTTCTTC
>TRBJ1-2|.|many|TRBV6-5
CASSSEGPNYGYTF
TGTGCCAGCAGTTCAGAGGGACCTAACTATGGCTACACCTTC
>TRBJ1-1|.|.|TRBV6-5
CASSHQAGNTEAFF
TGTGCCAGCAGTCACCAGGCTGGGAACACTGAAGCTTTCTTT
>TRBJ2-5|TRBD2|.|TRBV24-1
CATRGTSGREETQYF
TGTGCCACCCGCGGGACTAGCGGGAGGGAAGAGACCCAGTACTTC
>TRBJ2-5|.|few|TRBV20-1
CSASFGAPETQYF
TGCAGTGCTAGTTTTGGGGCTCCGGAGACCCAGTACTTC
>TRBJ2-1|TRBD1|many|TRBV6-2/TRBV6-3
CASSPRDRGVLYNEQFF
TGTGCCAGCAGCCCCCGGGACAGGGGGGTCCTATACAATGAGCAGTTCTTC